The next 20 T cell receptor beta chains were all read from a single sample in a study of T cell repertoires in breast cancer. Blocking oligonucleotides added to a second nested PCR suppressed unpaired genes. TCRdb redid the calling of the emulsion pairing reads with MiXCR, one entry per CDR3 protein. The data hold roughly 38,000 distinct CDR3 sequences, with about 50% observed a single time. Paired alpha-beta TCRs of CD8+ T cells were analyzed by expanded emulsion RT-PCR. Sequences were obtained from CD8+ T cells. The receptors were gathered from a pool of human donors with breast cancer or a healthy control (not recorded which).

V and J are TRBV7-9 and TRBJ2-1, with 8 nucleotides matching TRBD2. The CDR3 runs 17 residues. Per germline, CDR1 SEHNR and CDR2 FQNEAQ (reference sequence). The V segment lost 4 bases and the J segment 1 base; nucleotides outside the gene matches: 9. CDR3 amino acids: CASSSLSSGWSYNEQFF. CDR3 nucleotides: TGTGCCAGCAGCTCACTTTCTAGCGGGTGGTCCTACAATGAGCAGTTCTTC.

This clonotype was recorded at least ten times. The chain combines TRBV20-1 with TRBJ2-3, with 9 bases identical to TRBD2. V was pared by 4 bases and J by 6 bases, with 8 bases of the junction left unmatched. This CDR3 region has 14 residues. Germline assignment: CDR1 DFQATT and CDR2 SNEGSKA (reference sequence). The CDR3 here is CSAKAGGPLDTQYF. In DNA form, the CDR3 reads TGCAGTGCTAAGGCGGGGGGGCCTTTGGATACGCAGTATTTT.

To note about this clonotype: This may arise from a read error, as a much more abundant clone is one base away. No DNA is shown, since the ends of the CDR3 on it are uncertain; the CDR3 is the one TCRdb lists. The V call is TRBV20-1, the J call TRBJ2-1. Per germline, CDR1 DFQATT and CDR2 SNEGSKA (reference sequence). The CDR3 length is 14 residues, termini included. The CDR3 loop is CSARAVARGNEQSF.

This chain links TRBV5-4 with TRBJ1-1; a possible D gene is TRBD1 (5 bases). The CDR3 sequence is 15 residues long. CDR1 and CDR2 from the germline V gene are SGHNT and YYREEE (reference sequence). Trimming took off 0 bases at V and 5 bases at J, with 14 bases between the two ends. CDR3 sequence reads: CASSLGAGPGTEAFF. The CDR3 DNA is TGTGCCAGCAGCTTGGGGGCAGGGCCGGGTACTGAAGCTTTCTTT.

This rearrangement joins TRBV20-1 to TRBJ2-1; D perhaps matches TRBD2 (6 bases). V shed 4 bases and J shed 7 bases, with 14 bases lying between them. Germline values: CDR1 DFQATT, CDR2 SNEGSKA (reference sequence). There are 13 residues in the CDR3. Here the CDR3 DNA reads TGCAGTGCTACTCTGACTAGGCAGAATGAGCAGTTCTTC. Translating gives CSATLTRQNEQFF.

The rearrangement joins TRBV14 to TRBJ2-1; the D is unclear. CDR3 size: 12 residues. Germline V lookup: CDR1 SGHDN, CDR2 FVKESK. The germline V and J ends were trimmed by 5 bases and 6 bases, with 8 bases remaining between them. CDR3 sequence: CASSGLFNEQFF. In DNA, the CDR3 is TGTGCCAGCAGCGGCCTCTTCAATGAGCAGTTCTTC.

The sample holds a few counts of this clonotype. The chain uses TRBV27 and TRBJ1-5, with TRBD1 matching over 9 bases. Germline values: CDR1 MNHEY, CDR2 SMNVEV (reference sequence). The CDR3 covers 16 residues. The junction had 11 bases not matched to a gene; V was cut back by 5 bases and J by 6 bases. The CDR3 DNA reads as TGTGCCAGCAGTACGAACAGGGGGCGTATCGTTCAGCCCCAGCATTTT. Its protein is CASSTNRGRIVQPQHF.

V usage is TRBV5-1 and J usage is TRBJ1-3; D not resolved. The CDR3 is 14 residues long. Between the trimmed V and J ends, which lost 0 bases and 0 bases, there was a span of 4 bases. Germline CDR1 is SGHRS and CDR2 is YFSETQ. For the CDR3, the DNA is TGCGCCAGCAGCTTGGAATTCTCTGGAAACACCATATATTTT. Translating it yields CASSLEFSGNTIYF.

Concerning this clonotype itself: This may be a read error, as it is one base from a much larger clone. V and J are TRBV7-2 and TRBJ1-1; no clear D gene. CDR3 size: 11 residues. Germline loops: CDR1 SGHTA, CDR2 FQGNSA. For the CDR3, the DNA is TGTGCCTGCAGCTTACATACTGAAGCTTTCTTT. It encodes CACSLHTEAFF.

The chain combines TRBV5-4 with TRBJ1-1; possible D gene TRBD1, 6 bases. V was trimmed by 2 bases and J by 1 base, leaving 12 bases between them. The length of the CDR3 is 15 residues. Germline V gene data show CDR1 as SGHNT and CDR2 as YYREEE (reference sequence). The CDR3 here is CASSLKGTRNTEAFF. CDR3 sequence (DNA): TGTGCCAGCAGCTTAAAGGGGACAAGGAACACTGAAGCTTTCTTT.

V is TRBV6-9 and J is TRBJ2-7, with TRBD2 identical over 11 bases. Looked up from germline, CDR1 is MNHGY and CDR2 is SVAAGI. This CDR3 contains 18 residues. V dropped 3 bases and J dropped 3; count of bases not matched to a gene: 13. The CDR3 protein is CASSYTGGLAGGNYEQYF. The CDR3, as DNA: TGTGCCAGCAGTTACACAGGAGGTCTAGCGGGAGGAAACTACGAGCAGTACTTC.

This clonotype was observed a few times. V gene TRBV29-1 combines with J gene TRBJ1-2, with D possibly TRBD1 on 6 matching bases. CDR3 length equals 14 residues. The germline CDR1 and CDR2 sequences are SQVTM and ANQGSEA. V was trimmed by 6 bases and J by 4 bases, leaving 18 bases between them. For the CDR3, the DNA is TGCAGCGTGCCCGAAAGGATAGGGGGCTATGGCTACACCTTC. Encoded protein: CSVPERIGGYGYTF.

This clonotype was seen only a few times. The CDR3 DNA follows: TGCGCCAGCAGCTCCCCCGGGACAATCTTTACCACTGAAGCTTTCTTT. Protein: CASSSPGTIFTTEAFF. The chain joins TRBV5-1 to TRBJ1-1; maybe TRBD1 (6 bases). Trimming cost V 3 bases and J 4 bases, with 19 bases left between them. This CDR3 spans 16 amino acids. From germline, CDR1 is SGHRS and CDR2 YFSETQ.

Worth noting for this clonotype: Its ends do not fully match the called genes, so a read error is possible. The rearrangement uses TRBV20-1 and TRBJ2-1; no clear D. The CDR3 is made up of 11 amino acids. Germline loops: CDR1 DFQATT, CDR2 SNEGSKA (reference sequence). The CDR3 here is CSAVGYNKQFF. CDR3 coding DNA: TGCAGTGCGGTGGGATACAATAAGCAGTTCTTC.

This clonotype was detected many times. This chain's CDR3 is CASSYGPRRGQFF. DNA of the CDR3: TGTGCCAGCAGTTATGGTCCTAGAAGGGGGCAGTTCTTC. J is TRBJ2-1 and V is TRBV27, with D perhaps TRBD1 (5 bases). Trimming took 4 bases from V and 12 from J, leaving 16 bases between them. CDR1 is MNHEY, CDR2 SMNVEV, per germline (reference sequence). The CDR3 runs to 13 residues.

The CDR3 nucleotides read TGTGCCAGCAGTTTCTTGGACTCGGTCACCGGGGAGCTGTTTTTT. It is translated as CASSFLDSVTGELFF. The chain links TRBV28 to TRBJ2-2; TRBD2 might be the D (5 bases). The CDR3 contains 15 residues. Trimming pared 3 bases from V and 4 bases from J, leaving 12 bases between. From germline, CDR1 is MDHEN and CDR2 SYDVKM.

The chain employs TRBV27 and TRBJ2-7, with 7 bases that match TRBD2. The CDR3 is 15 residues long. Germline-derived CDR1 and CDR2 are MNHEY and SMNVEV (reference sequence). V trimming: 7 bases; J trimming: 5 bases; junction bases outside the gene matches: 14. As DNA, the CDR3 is TGTGCCAGCATCTCCCTCGGGGGGAAAGACCACGAGCAGTACTTC. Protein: CASISLGGKDHEQYF.

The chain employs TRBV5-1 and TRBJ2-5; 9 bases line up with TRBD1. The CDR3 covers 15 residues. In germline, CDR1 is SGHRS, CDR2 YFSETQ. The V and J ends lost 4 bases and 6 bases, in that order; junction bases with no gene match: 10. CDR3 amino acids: CASSVETGGLKTQYF. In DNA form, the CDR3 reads TGCGCCAGCAGCGTGGAGACAGGGGGTTTGAAGACCCAGTACTTC.

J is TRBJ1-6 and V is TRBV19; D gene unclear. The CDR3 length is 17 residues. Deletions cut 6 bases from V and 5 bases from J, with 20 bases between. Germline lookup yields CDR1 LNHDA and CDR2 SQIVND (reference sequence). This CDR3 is CASSPRWGGQNNSPLHF. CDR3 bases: TGTGCCAGTAGCCCAAGGTGGGGAGGCCAGAATAATTCACCCCTCCACTTT.

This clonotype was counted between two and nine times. CDR3 coding DNA: TGTGCCAGCTCCGGGACAGGGGGCGATCAGCCCCAGCATTTT. Translated: CASSGTGGDQPQHF. This chain joins TRBV12-3 or TRBV12-4 and TRBJ1-5; 12 bases are shared with TRBD1. V was clipped by 8 bases and J by 5 bases; unmatched bases: 4. This CDR3 has 14 residues.